This T cell receptor beta chain came from a study of cytomegalovirus exposure and HLA in healthy donors (TCRdb year 2017). Regarding the study in general: According to an earlier analysis of around 600 of the donors, about 180 million T cells yielded 120 million or so unique TCR beta sequences and approximately 300 Gb of sequence data. An early release covering 550 to 700 HLA-typed donors comprised about 320 gigabases of sequencing data and roughly 86 million unique TCR sequences. Among the roughly 400 genotyped donors, around 81% belonged to the genetic ancestry cluster associated with self-reported Caucasian donors. The aim of the study was to test whether cataloging public T cell receptors could identify signatures of past pathogen exposure. The study used immunosequencing to profile the T cell repertoires of hundreds of subjects and linked those repertoires to cytomegalovirus serostatus. A separate validation cohort of roughly 130 different subjects was used in addition to the roughly 620-subject first cohort. To predict cytomegalovirus infection status, the study brought together high-throughput TCR immunosequencing, statistical association of individual TCRs with disease status, and machine learning. A later analysis re-examined previously published TCR beta repertoires from 610 or so donors and added high-resolution HLA genotyping to investigate patterns of TCR occurrence. Rather than drawing on any new phenotypic data, the later analysis identified candidate immune exposures from TCR beta sequences and the way those sequences occurred across donors. An earlier analysis of a few hundred of the donors applied high-throughput TCR beta sequencing to assess whether each TCR beta V gene segment acted as functional or pseudogenic. Donor age, sex, ethnicity and CMV serostatus were compiled together with the repertoire data. A later genetic analysis took genome-wide SNP genotypes for about 55% of the 666 donors and used that subset as a discovery cohort. Every repertoire in the discovery cohort had been generated on one and the same sequencing platform. HLA typing included class I and class II loci at four-digit resolution. The number of typed donors differed by locus: about 620-640 for A, B, C, DRB1 and DQB1; some 500 for DQA1; some 610 for DPA1; and about 450 for DPB1. Roughly five DR-DQ haplotypes were handled as single units for association and clustering because linkage in the cohort was strong. Among 398 genotyped donors of the cohort, an average of around 240,000 unique TCR beta nucleotide sequences were sequenced per donor, around 20% of them non-productive.

Broad study findings and their caveats: In vitro tests confirmed that three of the cytomegalovirus-associated TCR beta chains recognize cytomegalovirus antigens. Sequencing depth was assumed to be roughly uniform across donors in the presence/absence analyses, though that assumption may not hold. In the study, 150 to 200 TCR beta chains were listed as associated with cytomegalovirus. The earlier analysis of about 600 of the donors excluded over 15 rarely observed V segments, including chromosome 9 orphons, because counts were too low. HLA typing was unavailable for some donors at each locus, so association tests used only the typed subset. V-gene and J-gene trimming of TCR beta chains was associated with a missense DCLRE1C variant in a later genetic analysis, and the association was replicated in an independent cohort. It was suggested by the authors that the approach could potentially be generalized to other disease states and immunological phenotypes. According to a later analysis, parvovirus B19, influenza, CMV and Epstein-Barr virus appeared linked to several top co-occurrence clusters. A group of highly shared sequence variants was considered likely to be a technical artifact of the sequencing pipeline. Compared with the approximately 720-donor mean, donors in an Asian-associated ancestry cluster had fewer N-insertions in productive TCRs, according to a later genetic analysis. In an earlier analysis of approximately 590 of the donors, most TCR beta V segments were observed in productive rearrangements about 90% or about 30% of the time, broadly matching IMGT annotations. Correlated functional status among segregating V segments might reflect linkage disequilibrium, but an unknown experimental factor could not be ruled out. The cohort was sequenced for TCR beta chains only, and without alpha or paired-chain data the features that could be detected were limited. A later analysis found that most CMV-associated TCR beta chains appeared HLA-restricted, with HLA associations seemingly driven largely by CMV exposure. A further reported finding was that TCR beta sequences accurately predicted the HLA-A and HLA-B alleles for most subjects in the first cohort. Most TCR sequences were observed very rarely across donors, whereas some public TCRs were present in many individuals. CMV serostatus was the only immune exposure information available for the cohort. In a later analysis, the rate of TCR association differed among HLA loci, with DRB1 alleles having the most associated TCRs and HLA-C alleles having the fewest. Compared with equally common non-associated chains, HLA-associated TCR beta chains in a later analysis were more clonally expanded and had lower generation probabilities. When HLA alleles, especially DR and DQ, strongly co-occurred, TCR associations were difficult to assign to individual alleles. In a later analysis, some 18,000 TCR beta sequences were associated with specific HLA alleles at a false discovery rate of 0.05. The classifier was reported to diagnose cytomegalovirus status with high specificity and sensitivity in both the original and validation cohorts.

As regards this clone: There is no known antigen for this receptor. Base qualities are not provided; no much larger clone lies one nucleotide away.

Library creation used the immunoSEQ multiplex PCR assay. For the multiplex PCR, a mixture combining 60 forward primers for TCR Vbeta segments and 13 reverse primers for TCR Jbeta segments was used. Amplification of the CDR3 region of rearranged TCR beta genes was performed with a multiplex PCR assay on genomic DNA. The amplified TCR beta libraries were sequenced on the Illumina HiSeq System as 87-base-pair reads. In the original analysis: A later analysis counted about 80 million unique TCR beta chains across the 550 to 800 repertoires, and some 11 million of these chains were shared by at least two donors. Raw reads were error-corrected and collapsed into unique sequences by a nearest-neighbor algorithm in which closely related sequences were merged to remove PCR and sequencing errors. To assign V, D and J gene segments, CDR3 sequences were aligned to IMGT reference sequences. For a sequence to be retained, at least a six-nucleotide match to both a V gene segment and a J gene segment was required. A rearrangement was called productive if the CDR3 had no stop codons and remained in frame with V and J, and every other rearrangement was called non-productive. Following IMGT convention, CDR3 was defined as the stretch from the second conserved V-encoded cysteine to the conserved J-encoded phenylalanine. In an earlier analysis of 500 to 650 of the donors, sequences lacking an unambiguous match to a single V gene segment were excluded. An earlier analysis of 450 to 650 of the donors called V segments functional above 56.7% productive rearrangements and segregating when the between-donor standard deviation exceeded 5%. A statistical classification framework was built to diagnose cytomegalovirus status from the catalog of TCR beta chain sequences. V and J gene assignment, in a later analysis, came from comparing TCR nucleotide sequences with IMGT/GENE-DB human TR gene sequences. Using the TCRdist pipeline, a later analysis assigned CDR3 sequences along with most-parsimonious VDJ recombination scenarios. In a later analysis, each TCR beta chain was defined by its CDR3 amino acid sequence together with its V-gene family, and reads lacking a unique V-gene family were excluded. A later analysis removed 592 highly shared, low-generation-probability nucleotide sequences to deal with suspected cross-contamination and a sequencing artifact. For each public chain, a later analysis derived a clonal expansion index from normalized ranks of inferred template counts within each repertoire. In a later analysis, generation probabilities were computed with a VDJ recombination model fitted to out-of-frame rearrangements, and the resulting probabilities were checked against IGoR. Hypergeometric tests were used in a later analysis to score TCR-TCR, TCR-HLA and TCR-CMV co-occurrence, with a repertoire-size bias correction applied to the TCR pairs. False discovery rates were estimated in a later analysis by permuting HLA or CMV assignments 20 times. In a later analysis, co-occurring TCRs were grouped with DBSCAN, and TCRdist sequence similarity was added when clustering was performed within HLA-allele-positive subsets. Repertoires with fewer than 30,000 or more than 120,000 public chains were left out of co-occurrence clustering, as were about 5 repertoires with anomalous nucleotide sharing. Sourced from immuneACCESS, this table was stored by TCRdb with only in-frame sequences that have V and J called. A share of the clones is absent; for the studies checked, an unresolved V gene accounts for under half, and the remainder has no known explanation. V, J and clone size are taken as reported in that table, and D and trimming were inferred from the DNA itself. For this sample the table gives some 67,000 clones, of which 60% to 80% were detected only once. About 8% of the sample comes from the top ten.

The cohort comprised 710 or so healthy bone marrow donors. At the time of sampling, all cohort members were nominally healthy, though unrecorded immune exposures were likely present. The donor was CMV seropositive and belonged to the group of about 290 seropositive cohort members. A peripheral blood sample was provided by each donor, and peripheral blood mononuclear cells were used for TCR beta sequencing. Genomic DNA extraction from the blood cell samples was performed with the Qiagen DNeasy Blood Extraction Kit. The specimen sequenced was PBMCs. The sequence was obtained from a man aged 55 to 70 in good health and CMV-seropositive.

The CDR3: CASSSPGQNSPLHF. The nucleotide sequence reads TGTGCCAGCAGCTCGCCGGGACAGAATTCACCCCTCCACTTT. The sequence is built from TRBV7-9 and TRBJ1-6; 7 nucleotides in the junction match TRBD1. Clipping removes 4 bases from V and 7 bases from J, with 4 as the unmatched junction base count. The germline V gene (reference sequence) specifies SEHNR as CDR1 and FQNEAQ as CDR2. CDR3 length: 14 amino acids, cysteine to phenylalanine. The sequence is cut down to CDR3 DNA, 42 bases in frame from base 1.